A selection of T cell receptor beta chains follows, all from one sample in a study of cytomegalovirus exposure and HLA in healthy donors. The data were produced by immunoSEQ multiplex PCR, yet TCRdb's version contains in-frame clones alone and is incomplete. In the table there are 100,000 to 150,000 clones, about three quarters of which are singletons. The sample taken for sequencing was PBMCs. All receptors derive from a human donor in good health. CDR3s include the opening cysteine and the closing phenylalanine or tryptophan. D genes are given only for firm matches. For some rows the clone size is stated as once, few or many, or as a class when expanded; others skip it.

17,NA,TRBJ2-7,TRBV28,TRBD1,CASSPSGWTGHYHEQYF,TGTGCCAGCAGCCCATCCGGTTGGACAGGGCATTATCACGAGCAGTACTTC
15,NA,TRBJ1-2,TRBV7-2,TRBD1,CASSLTGGNLWGYTF,TGTGCCAGCAGCCTCACAGGGGGGAATCTCTGGGGCTACACCTTC
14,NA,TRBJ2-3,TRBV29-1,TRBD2,CSVRQAGGLVTQYF,TGCAGCGTTCGTCAAGCGGGAGGGCTCGTTACGCAGTATTTT
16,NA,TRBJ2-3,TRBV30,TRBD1,CAWSASRDSLTDTQYF,TGTGCCTGGAGTGCATCACGGGACAGCCTCACAGATACGCAGTATTTT
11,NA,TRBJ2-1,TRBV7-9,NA,CSSSQNNEQFF,TGTTCCAGCAGTCAAAACAATGAGCAGTTCTTC
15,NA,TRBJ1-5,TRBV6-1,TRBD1,CASSATGGSNQPQHF,TGTGCCAGCAGTGCGACAGGGGGCAGCAATCAGCCCCAGCATTTT
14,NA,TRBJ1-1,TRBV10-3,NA,CAIRPTGGNTEAFF,TGTGCCATCAGGCCAACCGGGGGTAACACTGAAGCTTTCTTT
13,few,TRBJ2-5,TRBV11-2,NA,CASSLGGRETQYF,TGTGCCAGCAGCTTAGGGGGCCGGGAGACCCAGTACTTC
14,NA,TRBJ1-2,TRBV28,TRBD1,CASSSGRGLGGYTF,TGTGCCAGCAGTTCGGGCAGGGGGCTAGGGGGCTACACCTTC
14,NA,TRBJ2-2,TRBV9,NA,CASSELGGTGELFF,TGTGCCAGCAGCGAGTTAGGGGGCACCGGGGAGCTGTTTTTT
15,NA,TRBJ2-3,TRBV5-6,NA,CASSLTGTPTDTQYF,TGTGCCAGCAGCTTGACAGGAACCCCCACAGATACGCAGTATTTT
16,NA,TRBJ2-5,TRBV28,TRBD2,CASSSRLAGVQETQYF,TGTGCCAGCAGTTCCAGACTAGCGGGAGTGCAAGAGACCCAGTACTTC
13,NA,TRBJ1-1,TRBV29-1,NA,CSVAKQGDTEAFF,TGCAGCGTTGCCAAACAGGGAGACACTGAAGCTTTCTTT
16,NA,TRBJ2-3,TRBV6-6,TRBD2,CASSSGLAGGDHTQYF,TGTGCCAGCAGTTCGGGTCTAGCGGGGGGGGATCATACGCAGTATTTT
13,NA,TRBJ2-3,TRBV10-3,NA,CAISRQGTDTQYF,TGTGCCATCAGCCGACAGGGCACAGATACGCAGTATTTT
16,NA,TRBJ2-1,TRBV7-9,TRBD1,CSSSSDRPLIYNEQFF,TGTTCCAGCAGCTCGGACAGGCCTCTGATATACAATGAGCAGTTCTTC
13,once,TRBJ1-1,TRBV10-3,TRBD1,CAISGQGVTEAFF,TGTGCCATCTCGGGACAGGGTGTCACTGAAGCTTTCTTT
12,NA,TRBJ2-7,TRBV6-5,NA,CASSSGSYEQYF,TGTGCCAGCAGCTCCGGGTCCTACGAGCAGTACTTC
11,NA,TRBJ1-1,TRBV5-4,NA,CASRWRDEAFF,TGTGCCAGCAGATGGAGGGATGAAGCTTTCTTT
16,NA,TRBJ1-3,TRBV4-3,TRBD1,CASSQGDRGPGNTIYF,TGCGCCAGCAGCCAGGGGGACAGGGGGCCTGGAAACACCATATATTTT
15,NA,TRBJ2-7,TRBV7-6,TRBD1,CASSLGQGETYEQYF,TGTGCCAGCAGCTTAGGACAGGGGGAAACCTACGAGCAGTACTTC
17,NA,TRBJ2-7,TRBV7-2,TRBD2,CASSLWTAGGPGYEQYF,TGTGCCAGCAGCTTATGGACAGCGGGGGGGCCAGGCTACGAGCAGTACTTC
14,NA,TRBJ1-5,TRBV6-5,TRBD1,CASSGSGGDQPQHF,TGTGCCAGCAGTGGTTCAGGGGGAGATCAGCCCCAGCATTTT
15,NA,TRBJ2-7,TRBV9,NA,CASSVAQGLAYEQYF,TGTGCCAGCAGCGTAGCTCAGGGCCTCGCCTACGAGCAGTACTTC
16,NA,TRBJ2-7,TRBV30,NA,CAWSRFGAGSWSEQYF,TGTGCCTGGAGTCGATTTGGGGCAGGCTCTTGGTCCGAGCAGTACTTC
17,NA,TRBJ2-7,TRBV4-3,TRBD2,CASSQDVGSGGLYEQYF,TGCGCCAGCAGCCAAGATGTAGGTAGCGGGGGGTTGTACGAGCAGTACTTC
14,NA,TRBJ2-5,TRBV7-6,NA,CASSMAGAQETQYF,TGTGCCAGCAGCATGGCGGGGGCCCAAGAGACCCAGTACTTC
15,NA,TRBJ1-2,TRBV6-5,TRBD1,CASSKTGAQGYGYTF,TGTGCCAGCAGTAAAACAGGGGCCCAGGGCTATGGCTACACCTTC
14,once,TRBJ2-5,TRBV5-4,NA,CASSRSTNPETQYF,TGTGCCAGCAGCCGAAGTACTAATCCAGAGACCCAGTACTTC
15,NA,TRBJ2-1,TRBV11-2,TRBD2,CASSVTSGGLKEQFF,TGTGCCAGCAGCGTGACTAGCGGGGGCCTGAAGGAGCAGTTCTTC
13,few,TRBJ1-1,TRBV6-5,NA,CASSKGMNTEAFF,TGTGCCAGCAGTAAGGGGATGAACACTGAAGCTTTCTTT
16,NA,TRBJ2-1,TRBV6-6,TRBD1,CASRLLGTGNYNEQFF,TGTGCCAGCAGACTCCTTGGGACAGGTAACTACAATGAGCAGTTCTTC
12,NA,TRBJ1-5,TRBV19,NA,CASTGSNQPQHF,TGTGCCAGTACGGGTAGCAATCAGCCCCAGCATTTT
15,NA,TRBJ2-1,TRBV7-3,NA,CASSLGESSYNEQFF,TGTGCCAGCAGCTTAGGAGAGAGCTCCTACAATGAGCAGTTCTTC
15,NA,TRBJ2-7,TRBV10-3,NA,CAIAAVVEQSYEQYF,TGTGCCATCGCGGCGGTCGTAGAACAATCCTACGAGCAGTACTTC
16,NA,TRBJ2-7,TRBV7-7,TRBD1,CASSPAKGQGKREQYF,TGTGCCAGCAGCCCCGCAAAGGGACAGGGTAAACGCGAGCAGTACTTC
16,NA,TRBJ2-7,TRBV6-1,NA,CASSEPREDESYEQYF,TGTGCCAGCAGTGAACCCAGGGAGGACGAGTCCTACGAGCAGTACTTC
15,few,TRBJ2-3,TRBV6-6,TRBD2,CASSSSSGSKDTQYF,TGTGCCAGCAGTTCGTCTAGCGGGAGTAAAGATACGCAGTATTTT
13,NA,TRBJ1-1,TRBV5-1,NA,CASSLAQWTEAFF,TGCGCCAGCAGCTTGGCCCAGTGGACTGAAGCTTTCTTT
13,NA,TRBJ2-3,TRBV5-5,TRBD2,CASSLAGGNTQYF,TGTGCCAGCAGCTTGGCGGGGGGGAATACGCAGTATTTT
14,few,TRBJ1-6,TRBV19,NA,CASRTAGRNSPLHF,TGTGCCAGTCGGACAGCCGGTCGGAATTCACCCCTCCACTTT
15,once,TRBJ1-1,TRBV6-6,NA,CASSDSGGDNTEAFF,TGTGCCAGCAGTGACTCGGGGGGGGATAACACTGAAGCTTTCTTT
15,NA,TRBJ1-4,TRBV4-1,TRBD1,CASRPRQGVNEKLFF,TGCGCCAGCAGGCCACGACAGGGCGTTAATGAAAAACTGTTTTTT
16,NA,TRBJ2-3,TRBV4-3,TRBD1,CASSPEPYRGTDTQYF,TGCGCCAGCAGCCCAGAACCTTACAGGGGGACAGATACGCAGTATTTT
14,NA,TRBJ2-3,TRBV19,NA,CASSSGAYTDTQYF,TGTGCCAGTAGTAGTGGGGCGTACACAGATACGCAGTATTTT
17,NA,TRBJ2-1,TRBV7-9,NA,CSSSPLLRPGSYNEQFF,TGTTCCAGCAGCCCACTATTAAGGCCCGGCTCCTACAATGAGCAGTTCTTC
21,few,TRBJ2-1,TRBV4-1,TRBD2,CASSQEFGEVAGGSSYNEQFF,TGCGCCAGCAGCCAAGAATTTGGAGAAGTAGCGGGAGGGAGCTCCTACAATGAGCAGTTCTTC
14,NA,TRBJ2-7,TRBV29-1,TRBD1,CSVVRTGVSYEQYF,TGCAGCGTTGTAAGAACAGGGGTTTCCTACGAGCAGTACTTC